The 26 T cell receptor beta chains below come from one sample, sequenced in a study of cytotoxic CD8 clonotypes in ibrutinib-treated CLL. TCRdb keeps only in-frame clones here, not all; method: immunoSEQ multiplex PCR. The repertoire includes 120,000 to 150,000 clones, 85% to 95% of them detected once, and approximately 10% sits in the top ten. The specimen was PBMCs, collected after 12 months of ibrutinib treatment. Receptors were obtained from a human donor with chronic lymphocytic leukemia.

The J gene is TRBJ2-7, the V gene TRBV6-5; D is perhaps TRBD1 (6 bases). The CDR3 runs to 13 residues. V lost 2 bases, J lost 9 bases, and 14 bases lay in between. From germline, CDR1 is MNHEY and CDR2 SVGAGI. This chain's CDR3 is CASSYPQGRRQYF. The DNA of the CDR3 is TGTGCCAGCAGTTACCCACAGGGAAGGCGGCAGTACTTC.

The chain carries TRBV7-2 and TRBJ2-7; 8 nucleotides align to TRBD2. V dropped 3 bases and J dropped 6; count of bases not matched to a gene: 10. Germline CDR1 and CDR2: SGHTA and FQGNSA. CDR3 length: 15 amino acids. CDR3 amino acids: CASSFFSYGRVEQYF. CDR3 coding DNA: TGTGCCAGCAGCTTTTTTAGCTACGGGAGGGTCGAGCAGTACTTC. The variable domain in full, with the rest retrieved from reference TRBV7-2 and TRBJ2-7, is GAGVSQSPSNKVTEKGKDVELRCDPISGHTALYWYRQSLGQGLEFLIYFQGNSAPDKSGLPSDRFSAERTGGSVSTLTIQRTQQEDSAVYLCASSFFSYGRVEQYFGPGTRLTVT.

This clone was found once. This chain links TRBV19 with TRBJ1-4, with 12 positions matching TRBD1. CDR1 is LNHDA, CDR2 SQIVND, per germline (reference sequence). V was clipped by 6 bases and J by 5 bases; unmatched bases: 7. This CDR3 has 16 residues. This chain's CDR3 is CASRKGQGARNEKLFF. The CDR3 bases are TGTGCCAGTAGAAAGGGACAGGGGGCACGCAATGAAAAACTGTTTTTT.

This clone was recorded only once. The chain has TRBV6-5 and TRBJ1-1; no reliable D call. The CDR3 runs to 15 residues. Trimming stripped 2 bases from V and 4 bases from J, with 14 bases between. CDR1 and CDR2 from the germline V gene are MNHEY and SVGAGI. CDR3 DNA: TGTGCCAGCAGTTACACTAAGGGAGGTGGCACTGAAGCTTTCTTT. This gives the protein CASSYTKGGGTEAFF.

V is TRBV29-1 and J is TRBJ2-1; TRBD1 matches 7 bases. Unmatched junction bases numbered 20, after V lost 4 bases and J lost 5 bases. In germline, CDR1 is SQVTM, CDR2 ANQGSEA. This CDR3 contains 18 residues. This CDR3 is CSVGSPQAEGQGDNEQFF. In DNA, the CDR3 is TGCAGCGTTGGGTCCCCGCAGGCAGAGGGCCAGGGGGACAATGAGCAGTTCTTC.

V gene TRBV27 combines with J gene TRBJ1-2; 7 nucleotides match TRBD1. With V trimmed by 8 bases and J by 6 bases, 9 bases remained unmatched. Germline V gives CDR1 MNHEY, CDR2 SMNVEV (reference sequence). CDR3 size: 13 residues. CDR3 DNA sequence: TGTGCCAGCGGCGACAGGGATAAGGATGGCTACACCTTC. Translated: CASGDRDKDGYTF.

CDR3 region: CASSLYTGPLGKLFF. Here the CDR3 DNA reads TGTGCCAGCAGCTTATATACAGGGCCTTTGGGAAAACTGTTTTTT. The chain links TRBV11-2 to TRBJ1-4, with D possibly being TRBD1 (6 bases). Per the germline V gene, CDR1 is SGHAT and CDR2 is FQNNGV. Trimming took 2 bases from V and 10 from J, leaving 17 bases between them. This CDR3 is built from 15 residues.

The chain has TRBV7-9 and TRBJ1-2; D may be TRBD1 (5 bases). The germline CDR1 and CDR2 sequences are SEHNR and FQNEAQ (reference sequence). Trimming took off 4 bases at V and 8 bases at J, with 17 bases between the two ends. The CDR3 loop spans 14 amino acids. CDR3 nucleotide sequence: TGTGCCAGCAGCTCTCCCGGGACGGGCCGCGGCTACACCTTC. It translates to CASSSPGTGRGYTF.

The rearrangement uses TRBV27 and TRBJ1-2; weak D call: TRBD1 (6 bases). V lost 3 bases to trimming and J lost 2 bases, with 10 bases between them. CDR1 is MNHEY, CDR2 SMNVEV, per germline (reference sequence). CDR3 size: 14 residues. This CDR3 reads CASSFDRTNYGYTF. The CDR3 DNA reads TGTGCCAGCAGTTTCGACAGGACGAACTATGGCTACACCTTC.

This clone was seen a single time. The rearrangement joins TRBV15 to TRBJ2-2; D not certain. Deletions cut 6 bases from V and 3 bases from J, with 8 bases between. This CDR3 region has 13 residues. Germline CDR1 is LNHNV and CDR2 is YYDKDF (reference sequence). The CDR3 coding sequence is TGTGCCACCAGGACTGAATACACCGGGGAGCTGTTTTTT. It yields the protein CATRTEYTGELFF.

This chain links TRBV6-5 with TRBJ2-1; TRBD1 aligns across 7 bases. This CDR3 spans 14 amino acids. Per the germline V gene, CDR1 is MNHEY and CDR2 is SVGAGI. The V segment lost 0 bases and the J segment 9 bases; nucleotides outside the gene matches: 5. In nucleotides, the CDR3 is TGTGCCAGCAGTTACTCTCAGGGGGACGGTGAGCAGTTCTTC. It encodes CASSYSQGDGEQFF.

The chain uses TRBV19 and TRBJ2-3, with 8 bases lining up with TRBD2. Germline V gene sequence: CDR1 LNHDA, CDR2 SQIVND (reference sequence). After removal of 7 bases from V and 1 base from J, the junction contained 10 bases not matched to a gene. The CDR3 totals 16 residues. CDR3 DNA: TGTGCCAGTACTACCCAAGCGGGAGTAGGCACAGATACGCAGTATTTT. Translated: CASTTQAGVGTDTQYF.

The genes are TRBV7-3 and TRBJ2-1, with 9 bases fitting TRBD1. Germline CDR1 is SGHTA and CDR2 is FQGTGA. The length of the CDR3 is 13 residues. V shed 5 bases and J 6 bases; nucleotides not matched to a gene: 2. For the CDR3, the DNA is TGTGCCAGCAGCACGGGACAGGGCAATGAGCAGTTCTTC. It codes for CASSTGQGNEQFF.

A few counts support this clone. This chain's CDR3 is CASSSPQGAGNTIYF. The CDR3 coding sequence is TGTGCCAGCAGTTCGCCACAGGGGGCTGGAAACACCATATATTTT. This rearrangement joins TRBV28 to TRBJ1-3, with TRBD1 identical over 8 bases. CDR1 is MDHEN, CDR2 SYDVKM, per germline. The CDR3 spans 15 residues. J lost 2 bases, V lost 4 bases, and 4 bases had no gene match.

J is TRBJ2-1 and V is TRBV5-4, with 7 bases identical to TRBD1. After removal of 4 bases from V and 2 bases from J, the junction contained 18 bases not matched to a gene. There are 19 residues in the CDR3. Germline values: CDR1 SGHNT, CDR2 YYREEE (reference sequence). In DNA, the CDR3 is TGTGCCAGCAGCACCCGGACAGGACGAACCCTAGGAGCCTACAATGAGCAGTTCTTC. Protein product: CASSTRTGRTLGAYNEQFF.

The CDR3 loop reads CASSDQGNYGYTF. DNA for the CDR3: TGTGCCAGCAGCGACCAGGGGAACTATGGCTACACCTTC. V and J are TRBV9 and TRBJ1-2, with a possible D match to TRBD1 (6 bases). V lost 3 bases, J lost 2 bases, and 8 bases lay in between. In germline, CDR1 is SGDLS, CDR2 YYNGEE. CDR3 length: 13 amino acids.

The chain uses TRBV5-1 and TRBJ2-7, with 7 bases matching TRBD2. The CDR3 contains 15 residues. The J segment lost 6 bases and the V segment lost 0 bases, leaving 9 bases of the junction unmatched. Germline assignment: CDR1 SGHRS and CDR2 YFSETQ. CDR3 in amino acids: CASSLGGGSPIEQYF. The CDR3, as DNA: TGCGCCAGCAGCTTGGGTGGCGGGAGCCCCATCGAGCAGTACTTC.

This clone was observed once. This chain uses TRBV28 with TRBJ2-7; the D is unclear. CDR1 and CDR2 from the germline V gene are MDHEN and SYDVKM. CDR3 size: 14 residues. V was trimmed by 2 bases and J by 1 base, leaving 9 bases between them. This CDR3 reads CASSLPRPSYEQYF. The CDR3 DNA reads as TGTGCCAGCAGTTTACCCCGCCCTTCCTACGAGCAGTACTTC.

This chain joins TRBV7-8 and TRBJ2-7; TRBD1 agrees at 11 bases. The CDR3 runs to 15 residues. J lost 5 bases, V lost 1 base, and 4 bases had no gene match. The germline CDR1 and CDR2 sequences are SGHVS and FQNEAQ. The CDR3 region has the DNA TGTGCCAGCAGCTTAGGGTGGACAGGGGGCGACGAGCAGTACTTC. Protein sequence: CASSLGWTGGDEQYF.

The chain employs TRBV7-2 and TRBJ1-1, with 10 nucleotides matching TRBD1. Unmatched junction bases numbered 11, after V lost 8 bases and J lost 5 bases. Germline CDR1 reads SGHTA; CDR2 reads FQGNSA. CDR3 length equals 15 residues. The CDR3 here is CASLVTGGASTEAFF. The CDR3 DNA reads TGTGCCAGCCTGGTGACAGGGGGCGCGAGTACTGAAGCTTTCTTT.

V gene TRBV30 combines with J gene TRBJ1-1, with D possibly being TRBD1 (5 bases). The ends were cut back, 3 bases at V and 8 bases at J, with 16 bases in the middle. Germline V CDR1 and CDR2: GTSNPN, SVGIG (reference sequence). This CDR3 has 13 residues. Written as DNA, the CDR3 is TGTGCCTGGAGGGAGGGGAGGCAGGGCGAAGCTTTCTTT. Protein sequence: CAWREGRQGEAFF.

The chain carries TRBV19 and TRBJ1-3, with D unclear. The CDR3 has 15 residues. CDR1 and CDR2 from the germline V gene are LNHDA and SQIVND (reference sequence). Trimming took off 7 bases at V and 2 bases at J, with 15 bases between the two ends. This chain's CDR3 is CASMASLWAGNTIYF. The CDR3, as DNA: TGTGCCAGTATGGCCAGCCTCTGGGCTGGAAACACCATATATTTT.

This clone was observed a single time. The CDR3 sequence: CASSSSGTGSYEQYF. CDR3 bases: TGTGCCAGCAGCTCCTCCGGGACAGGGAGCTACGAGCAGTACTTC. The chain has TRBV9 and TRBJ2-7; TRBD1 matches at 9 bases. V gave up 4 bases and J gave up 3 bases; unmatched junction bases: 8. The CDR3 is 15 residues long. The germline V gene encodes CDR1 SGDLS and CDR2 YYNGEE.

The CDR3 is CASKSGLRELFF. CDR3 DNA sequence: TGTGCCAGCAAATCGGGACTAAGGGAGCTGTTTTTT. The chain recombines TRBV27 with TRBJ2-2, with 7 bases lining up with TRBD2. Trimming at V came to 7 bases and at J to 9 bases, leaving 5 bases not matched to a gene. The length of the CDR3 is 12 residues. The germline V gene has CDR1 MNHEY and CDR2 SMNVEV (reference sequence).

The chain recombines TRBV19 with TRBJ1-2; 7 nucleotides agree with TRBD1. Germline CDR1 reads LNHDA; CDR2 reads SQIVND (reference sequence). This CDR3 has 14 residues. Trimming removed 3 bases from V and 1 base from J; junction bases left unmatched: 2. CDR3 region: CASSIGTDNYGYTF. The CDR3, as DNA: TGTGCCAGTAGTATCGGGACAGATAACTATGGCTACACCTTC.

For the CDR3, the DNA is TGTGCCAGCAGCTACCTCGGGACAGGGAGTGGCTACACCTTC. Residues: CASSYLGTGSGYTF. V and J are TRBV28 and TRBJ1-2, with 9 bases aligning to TRBD1. V was clipped by 6 bases and J by 7 bases; unmatched bases: 9. In germline, CDR1 is MDHEN, CDR2 SYDVKM. The CDR3 sequence is 14 residues long.